This T cell receptor (beta chain) was recovered during a study of blood T cell repertoires in COVID-19. Study background: The United States, Italy and Spain provided the acute and convalescent COVID-19 samples. PBMCs, B-cell-depleted T cells, or T cells provided the cDNA or gDNA that made up the material.

The V end lost 8 bases, the J end lost 4 bases, and 13 bases lay between the germline ends. CDR1 and CDR2 from the germline V gene are SGHAT and FQNNGV. The CDR3 length is 13 residues. Original processing methods: Amplification from reference gene primers served as the basis for estimated nucleated cell counts. Clones were read by immunoSEQ multiplex PCR, and TCRdb kept only the in-frame ones, dropping some. V and J calls and clone size are those listed in that table; D and trimming were worked out from the DNA. The table records some 670,000 clones, 70% to 90% of them present only once. The receptor's source is a woman between 18 and 29 years old with acute or convalescent COVID-19. The chain uses TRBV11-2 and TRBJ2-3; D gene uncertain. The sequenced material came from peripheral blood. The CDR3 DNA reads as TGTGCCAGCCGAAACTCACGAGCAGATACGCAGTATTTT. Its translation: CASRNSRADTQYF.